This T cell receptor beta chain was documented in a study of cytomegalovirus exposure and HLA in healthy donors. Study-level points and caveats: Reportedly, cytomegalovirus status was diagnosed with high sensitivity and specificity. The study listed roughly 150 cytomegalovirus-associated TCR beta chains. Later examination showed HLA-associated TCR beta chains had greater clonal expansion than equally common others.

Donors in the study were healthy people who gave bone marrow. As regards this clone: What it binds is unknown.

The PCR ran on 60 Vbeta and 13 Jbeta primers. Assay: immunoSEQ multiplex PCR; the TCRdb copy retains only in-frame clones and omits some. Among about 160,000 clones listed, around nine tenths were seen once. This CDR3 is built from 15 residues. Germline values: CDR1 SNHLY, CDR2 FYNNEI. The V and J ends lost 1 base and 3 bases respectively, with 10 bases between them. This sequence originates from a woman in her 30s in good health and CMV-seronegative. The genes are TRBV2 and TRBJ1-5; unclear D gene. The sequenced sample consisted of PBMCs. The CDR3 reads CASSEESLTNQPQHF. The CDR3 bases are TGTGCCAGCAGTGAAGAGAGCCTCACCAATCAGCCCCAGCATTTT.